This is a list of T cell receptor beta chains from one sample in a study of beta chain features in type 1 diabetes. Clones were sequenced by immunoSEQ multiplex PCR, and TCRdb holds only the in-frame ones, with some missing. The sample shows about 620,000 clones, 15% to 19% of them seen only once. The sample was naive CD4+ T cells from blood. The source is a man aged 18 to 35 in good health. Both conserved end residues are part of each CDR3. A D gene is named only where the DNA matches it firmly. For some rows the clone size is stated as once, few or many, or as a class when expanded; others skip it.

v_gene	j_gene	d_gene	abundance	CDR3nt	CDR3aa
TRBV9	TRBJ1-2	NA	NA	TGTGCCAGCAGCGTACAGGGGCGCTATGGCTACACCTTC	CASSVQGRYGYTF
TRBV5-4	TRBJ1-2	NA	few	TGTGCCAGCAGCCGGTACATCGATGGCTACACCTTC	CASSRYIDGYTF
TRBV19	TRBJ1-5	TRBD1	few	TGTGCCAGTACCCTCCCTTCAGGGGGAAGCAATCAGCCCCAGCATTTT	CASTLPSGGSNQPQHF
TRBV6-4	TRBJ1-2	NA	few	TGTGCCAGCAGTGACGGCAGGGTACCGTCCTATGGCTACACCTTC	CASSDGRVPSYGYTF
TRBV2	TRBJ1-1	NA	many	TGTGCCAGCAGGTTGAACACTGAAGCTTTCTTT	CASRLNTEAFF
TRBV28	TRBJ2-3	NA	NA	TGTGCCAGCAGTTTACCGGGACCCTTCGGGGGCACAGATACGCAGTATTTT	CASSLPGPFGGTDTQYF
TRBV12-5	TRBJ2-3	NA	few	TGTGCTAGTGGTTTGCGGGGCACAGATACGCAGTATTTT	CASGLRGTDTQYF
TRBV28	TRBJ2-7	NA	few	TGTGCCAGCAGTTCACCCGAGGACGGTCGCCGTTGGAAGTACTTC	CASSSPEDGRRWKYF
TRBV28	TRBJ1-4	NA	few	TGTGCCAGCAGTGACTCAAGGGTAACTAATGAAAAACTGTTTTTT	CASSDSRVTNEKLFF
TRBV27	TRBJ2-1	TRBD2	few	TGTGCCAGCAGGGGACTAGCGGGACCTAGCGGGCAGTTCTTC	CASRGLAGPSGQFF
TRBV2	TRBJ1-5	NA	NA	TGTGCCAGCAGGGCTGGACAAGGCAATCAGCCCCAGCATTTT	CASRAGQGNQPQHF
TRBV28	TRBJ1-1	TRBD1	NA	TGTGCCAGCAGTGGGACAGGGTTCCTTTCCTCGAACACTGAAGCTTTCTTT	CASSGTGFLSSNTEAFF
TRBV7-2	TRBJ2-5	NA	NA	TGTGCCAGCAGTCCTACACGGTTAGAGACCCAGTACTTC	CASSPTRLETQYF
TRBV9	TRBJ2-7	TRBD1	few	TGTGCCAGCAGCGGACCCACCGGGACAGGGGGCTACGAGCAGTACTTC	CASSGPTGTGGYEQYF
TRBV18	TRBJ2-7	NA	few	TGTGCCAGCTCACCACGGATCAGGGGACTAACCCCCCTCTCCTACGAGCAGTACTTC	CASSPRIRGLTPLSYEQYF
TRBV2	TRBJ1-2	NA	few	TGTGCCAGCAGTGTTCACCCGTCTATGGGCTACACCTTC	CASSVHPSMGYTF
TRBV6-5	TRBJ1-1	NA	NA	TGTGCCAGCAGTGTCGACAGATATCAAGCTTTCTTT	CASSVDRYQAFF
TRBV27	TRBJ2-3	NA	NA	TGTGCCAGCAGTTTAGGGCAGGGGTACGCAGATACGCAGTATTTT	CASSLGQGYADTQYF
TRBV27	TRBJ1-5	NA	few	TGTGCCAGCAGTTTATCGGGAGGGAGCCAGCCCCAGCATTTT	CASSLSGGSQPQHF
TRBV7-9	TRBJ1-3	NA	many	TGTGCCAGCAGGGGCGGAGGAAACACCATATATTTT	CASRGGGNTIYF
TRBV7-9	TRBJ1-1	NA	NA	TGTGCCAGCAGCTTAGAACGGAACACTGAAGCTTTCTTT	CASSLERNTEAFF
TRBV7-9	TRBJ2-5	TRBD2	NA	TGTGCCAGCAGCTTAGTGCGGTGGCGGGAGGAAGAGACCCAGTACTTC	CASSLVRWREEETQYF
TRBV7-3	TRBJ2-7	NA	NA	TGTGCCAGCAGCTTAACGGGGTTTCACGAGCAGTACTTC	CASSLTGFHEQYF
TRBV6-6	TRBJ2-1	TRBD2	few	TGTGCCAGCAGTTACACTAGCGGGGGGAATGAGCAGTTCTTC	CASSYTSGGNEQFF
TRBV7-2	TRBJ2-3	TRBD2	few	TGTGCCAGCAGCTTAGTCGGGACTAGCGGGAGTCCAGATACGCAGTATTTT	CASSLVGTSGSPDTQYF
TRBV30	TRBJ1-2	TRBD1	few	TGTGCCTGGAGTTTACAGGGGCTATCTGGCTACACCTTC	CAWSLQGLSGYTF
TRBV29-1	TRBJ1-1	TRBD1	few	TGCAGCGTTGTGTCCGGGACAGGGGTCACTGAAGCTTTCTTT	CSVVSGTGVTEAFF
TRBV11-1	TRBJ2-2	NA	NA	TGTGCCAGCAGGCGTCAACAGGGTGCCGGGGAGCTGTTTTTT	CASRRQQGAGELFF
TRBV7-2	TRBJ2-5	TRBD1	NA	TGTGCCAGCAGCTTAGATCGGCCGAGACAGGGCTTGGAGACCCAGTACTTC	CASSLDRPRQGLETQYF
TRBV7-2	TRBJ1-5	TRBD1	NA	TGTGCCAGCAGCTTAGGGACAGGGCGCAATCAGCCCCAGCATTTT	CASSLGTGRNQPQHF
TRBV30	TRBJ1-2	TRBD1	few	TGTGCCTGGAGTACCCGGACAGGGGGTGGCGGCTATGGCTACACCTTC	CAWSTRTGGGGYGYTF
TRBV6-1	TRBJ2-3	NA	NA	TGTGCCAGCAGTGAACACCGGGACCTAGAAGAGGCGCAGTATTTT	CASSEHRDLEEAQYF
TRBV7-9	TRBJ2-2	NA	few	TGTGCCAGCAGCTTTACAGGGACGAGCGGGGAGCTGTTTTTT	CASSFTGTSGELFF
TRBV19	TRBJ2-5	NA	few	TGTGCCAGTAGTACCCCGGGGTGGGGAAAGAAAGAGACCCAGTACTTC	CASSTPGWGKKETQYF
TRBV7-9	TRBJ2-4	NA	many	TGTGCCAGCAGCTCCGAGAACATTCAGTACTTC	CASSSENIQYF
TRBV19	TRBJ2-5	TRBD2	few	TGTGCCAGTACCCACGGGACTAGCGGACCCAGGACCCAGTACTTC	CASTHGTSGPRTQYF
TRBV25-1	TRBJ1-3	NA	few	TGTGCCAGCAGTGACCACGGGGGACCTGGAAACACCATATATTTT	CASSDHGGPGNTIYF
TRBV9	TRBJ1-2	TRBD1	NA	TGTGCCAGCAGCATCCAAGACAGGGCGGCCTATGGCTACACCTTC	CASSIQDRAAYGYTF
TRBV14	TRBJ2-1	NA	few	TGTGCCAGCAGCCAAGTCACCCGCTACAATGAGCAGTTCTTC	CASSQVTRYNEQFF
TRBV9	TRBJ1-2	NA	NA	TGTGCCAGCAGCGTAGTCGGAGTGTCCTATGGCTACACCTTC	CASSVVGVSYGYTF
TRBV7-9	TRBJ2-1	TRBD2	NA	TGTGCCAGCAGCCTCCGCGGGGGGGCTTCCTACAATGAGCAGTTCTTC	CASSLRGGASYNEQFF
TRBV9	TRBJ2-1	NA	NA	TGTGCCAGCAGCGTAGGTGTTGGGAATGAGCAGTTCTTC	CASSVGVGNEQFF
TRBV10-3	TRBJ2-7	NA	few	TGTGCCATCAGTGAGCTGGCGGGACACCCCTACGAGCAGTACTTC	CAISELAGHPYEQYF
TRBV27	TRBJ1-2	TRBD1	NA	TGTGCCAGCAGTTCCCGGGGACAGCCCCTCCAAGGCTACACCTTC	CASSSRGQPLQGYTF
TRBV9	TRBJ1-2	TRBD1	NA	TGTGCCAGCAGCGTAGCCCCCCTAGGACAGGGAAAAGTTAATGGCTACACCTTC	CASSVAPLGQGKVNGYTF
TRBV5-1	TRBJ1-2	NA	few	TGCGCCAGCAGCTTGGAGGCAGCTTCCTATGGCTACACCTTC	CASSLEAASYGYTF
TRBV7-9	TRBJ2-5	NA	NA	TGTGCCAGCAGGGACCCGGGACTCAGGACCCAGTACTTC	CASRDPGLRTQYF
TRBV11-1	TRBJ1-1	NA	few	TGTGCCAGCAGCTCGGCAGGGCGCACTGAAGCTTTCTTT	CASSSAGRTEAFF
TRBV9	TRBJ2-7	NA	few	TGTGCCAGCAGCGTAGCCCAACAGGGTTGGTACGAGCAGTACTTC	CASSVAQQGWYEQYF
TRBV9	TRBJ2-4	NA	few	TGTGCCAGCAGCGTAGATCCGGGACCGCCGATAAACATTCAGTACTTC	CASSVDPGPPINIQYF